These 15 T cell receptor beta chains came from one sample sequenced in a study of cytomegalovirus exposure and HLA in healthy donors. Use of 60 Vbeta and 13 Jbeta primers characterized the PCR. Measured with immunoSEQ multiplex PCR; TCRdb has only the in-frame clones, and not every one. The sample carries around 200,000 clones, 79% recorded once. Sequencing was done on a sample of PBMCs. These receptors were obtained from a woman in her 30s in good health and CMV-seropositive.

The chain carries TRBV10-2 and TRBJ2-3; maybe TRBD2 (6 bases). CDR1 is WSHSY and CDR2 is SAAADI in the germline V gene. The CDR3 has 13 amino acids. The CDR3 region has the DNA TGCGCTTGGGGAACGGGAGACCGAGATACGCAGTATTTT. Protein: CAWGTGDRDTQYF.

This chain links TRBV4-3 with TRBJ2-1, with TRBD2 matching 9 bases. The CDR3 runs to 17 residues. With 0 bases clipped from V and 7 bases from J, the junction kept 10 bases outside the gene matches. Germline V gives CDR1 LGHNA, CDR2 YSLEER. The CDR3 is CASSQDWIAGVLNEQFF. CDR3 DNA: TGCGCCAGCAGCCAAGATTGGATAGCGGGAGTTTTAAATGAGCAGTTCTTC.

The chain couples TRBV10-3 to TRBJ2-3; 8 positions agree with TRBD2. Germline CDR1 ENHRY, CDR2 SYGVKD. The V and J ends lost 6 bases and 2 bases, in that order; junction bases with no gene match: 7. CDR3 length: 15 amino acids. The CDR3 DNA follows: TGTGCCATCAGGGATTCTAGCGGGTCCACAGATACGCAGTATTTT. Translating it yields CAIRDSSGSTDTQYF.

The genes are TRBV2 and TRBJ2-7; possible D gene TRBD2, 5 bases. Germline V gene data show CDR1 as SNHLY and CDR2 as FYNNEI. The CDR3 spans 14 residues. The V end lost 6 bases, the J end lost 0 bases, and 12 bases lay between the germline ends. CDR3 residues: CASSPRLASYEQYF. Here the CDR3 DNA reads TGTGCCAGCAGCCCGAGGCTAGCCTCCTACGAGCAGTACTTC.

This chain links TRBV4-2 with TRBJ1-6, with TRBD1 matching over 9 bases. The CDR3 has 14 amino acids. The V gene end was trimmed by 4 bases and the J gene end by 7 bases; junction bases not matched to a gene: 2. In germline, CDR1 is LGHNA, CDR2 YNFKEQ. CDR3 nucleotides: TGTGCCAGCAGCCCCGACAGGGGGAATTCACCCCTCCACTTT. Its protein is CASSPDRGNSPLHF.

The chain combines TRBV2 with TRBJ1-3; D is ambiguous. There are 15 residues in the CDR3. Trimming left V 3 bases short and J 2 bases short, with 11 bases between. CDR1 and CDR2 (germline): SNHLY, FYNNEI. CDR3 sequence reads: CASSERGWPGNTIYF. The CDR3 DNA reads TGTGCCAGCAGTGAGAGAGGCTGGCCTGGAAACACCATATATTTT.

The chain joins TRBV11-2 to TRBJ2-1; D is perhaps TRBD2 (6 bases). Per the germline V gene, CDR1 is SGHAT and CDR2 is FQNNGV. CDR3 length: 16 amino acids. Trimming pared 4 bases from V and 0 bases from J, leaving 13 bases between. As DNA, the CDR3 is TGTGCCAGCAGCTACCCGGGACTTAGCTCCTACAATGAGCAGTTCTTC. Its protein is CASSYPGLSSYNEQFF.

This clone was seen only once. V is TRBV7-8 and J is TRBJ1-5; possibly TRBD1 for D (6 bases). V was clipped by 7 bases and J by 0 bases, with 10 bases between them. This CDR3 has 14 amino acids. Germline assignment: CDR1 SGHVS and CDR2 FQNEAQ. The CDR3 bases are TGTGCCAGCAACACAGGGTATAGCAATCAGCCCCAGCATTTT. It is translated as CASNTGYSNQPQHF.

The CDR3 here is CASSFGGSSYNEQFF. The CDR3 bases are TGCGCCAGCAGCTTCGGAGGGAGCTCCTACAATGAGCAGTTCTTC. The V gene is TRBV5-1, the J gene TRBJ2-1, with D maybe TRBD2 (6 bases). V was cut by 2 bases and J by 0 bases, with 9 bases left in between. This CDR3 has 15 amino acids. CDR1 is SGHRS, CDR2 YFSETQ, per germline.

The rearrangement joins TRBV27 to TRBJ2-7; 7 nucleotides align to TRBD1. The CDR3 sequence is 14 residues long. V lost 2 bases and J lost 4; bases outside the gene matches: 5. From germline, CDR1 is MNHEY and CDR2 SMNVEV (reference sequence). The CDR3 DNA is TGTGCCAGCAGTTTAAGGGGACAGCGGTACGAGCAGTACTTC. It translates to CASSLRGQRYEQYF.

CDR3 region: CASSSRGTNEKLFF. In nucleotides, the CDR3 is TGTGCCAGTAGTTCCCGGGGGACTAATGAAAAACTGTTTTTT. The rearrangement uses TRBV19 and TRBJ1-4, with a weak D call TRBD1 (5 bases). CDR3 length equals 14 residues. With 5 bases removed from V and 2 bases from J, the gap between germline ends came to 9 bases. Germline V gene sequence: CDR1 LNHDA, CDR2 SQIVND (reference sequence).

This clone was counted only a few times. The V call is TRBV11-2, the J call TRBJ2-1; possible D gene TRBD2, 6 bases. Trimming pared 1 base from V and 5 bases from J, leaving 12 bases between. The CDR3 loop spans 15 amino acids. Germline V gene data show CDR1 as SGHAT and CDR2 as FQNNGV. The DNA for the CDR3 is TGTGCCAGCAGCTTAGCCCTAGCGTTCCACAATGAGCAGTTCTTC. It encodes CASSLALAFHNEQFF.

The V and J genes are TRBV7-4 and TRBJ2-3, with TRBD2 identical over 13 bases. This CDR3 comprises 18 residues. V lost 5 bases to trimming and J lost 0 bases; unmatched junction nucleotides: 8. Looked up from germline, CDR1 is SGHVT and CDR2 is SQSDAQ. In DNA form, the CDR3 reads TGTGCCAGCAGCACAGTGGGACTAGCGGGACATAGCACAGATACGCAGTATTTT. It encodes CASSTVGLAGHSTDTQYF.

The sample holds one count of this clone. The V gene is TRBV30, the J gene TRBJ2-7; TRBD2 matches 9 bases. The CDR3 has 15 residues. After removal of 0 bases from V and 6 bases from J, the junction contained 9 bases not matched to a gene. In germline, CDR1 is GTSNPN, CDR2 SVGIG (reference sequence). The CDR3 is CAWSVGAGGLFEQYF. The CDR3 bases are TGTGCCTGGAGTGTAGGAGCGGGGGGTCTCTTCGAGCAGTACTTC.

The chain uses TRBV9 and TRBJ2-3; 9 nucleotides agree with TRBD2. The J segment lost 1 base and the V segment lost 0 bases, leaving 0 bases of the junction unmatched. This CDR3 has 15 amino acids. CDR1 SGDLS and CDR2 YYNGEE come from the germline V gene. CDR3 sequence (DNA): TGTGCCAGCAGCGTAGGACTAGCGGGCACAGATACGCAGTATTTT. Its protein is CASSVGLAGTDTQYF.